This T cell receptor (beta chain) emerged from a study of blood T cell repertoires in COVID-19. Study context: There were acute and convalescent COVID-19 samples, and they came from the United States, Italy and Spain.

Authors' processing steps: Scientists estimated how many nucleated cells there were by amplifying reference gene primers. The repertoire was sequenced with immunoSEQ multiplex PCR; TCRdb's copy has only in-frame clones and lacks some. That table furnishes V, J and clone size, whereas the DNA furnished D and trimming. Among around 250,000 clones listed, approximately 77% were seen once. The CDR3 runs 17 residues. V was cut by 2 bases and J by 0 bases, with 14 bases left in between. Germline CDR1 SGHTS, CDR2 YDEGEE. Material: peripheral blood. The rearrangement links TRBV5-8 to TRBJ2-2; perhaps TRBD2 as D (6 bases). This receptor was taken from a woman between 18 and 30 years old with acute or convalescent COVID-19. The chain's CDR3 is CASSFPAGGTNTGELFF. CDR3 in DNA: TGTGCCAGCAGCTTCCCTGCTGGGGGGACGAACACCGGGGAGCTGTTTTTT. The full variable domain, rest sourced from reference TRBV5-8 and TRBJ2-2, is EAGVTQSPTHLIKTRGQQATLRCSPISGHTSVYWYQQALGLGLQFLLWYDEGEERNRGNFPPRFSGRQFPNYSSELNVNALELEDSALYLCASSFPAGGTNTGELFFGEGSRLTVL.